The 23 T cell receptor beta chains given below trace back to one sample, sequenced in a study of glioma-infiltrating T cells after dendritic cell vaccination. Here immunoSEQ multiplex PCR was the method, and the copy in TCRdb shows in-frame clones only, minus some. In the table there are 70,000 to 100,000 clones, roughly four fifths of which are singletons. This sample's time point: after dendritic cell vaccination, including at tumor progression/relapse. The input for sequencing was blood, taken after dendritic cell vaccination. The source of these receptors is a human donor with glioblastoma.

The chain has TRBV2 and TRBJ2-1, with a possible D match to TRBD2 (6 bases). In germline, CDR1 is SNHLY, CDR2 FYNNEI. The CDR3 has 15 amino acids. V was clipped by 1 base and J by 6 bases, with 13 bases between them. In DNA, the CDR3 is TGTGCCAGCAGTGAAGGCGGGATCCTGGCCAATGAGCAGTTCTTC. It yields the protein CASSEGGILANEQFF.

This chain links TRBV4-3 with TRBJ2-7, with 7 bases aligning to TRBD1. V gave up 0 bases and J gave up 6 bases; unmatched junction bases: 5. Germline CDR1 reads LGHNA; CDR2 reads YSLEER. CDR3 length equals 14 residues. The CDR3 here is CASSQDRGFSEQYF. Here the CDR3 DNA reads TGCGCCAGCAGCCAAGACAGGGGGTTCAGCGAGCAGTACTTC.

The chain's CDR3 is CASSLDRGVTSGANVLTF. In DNA, the CDR3 is TGTGCCAGCAGCTTAGACCGGGGAGTTACCTCTGGGGCCAACGTCCTGACTTTC. The chain is built from TRBV11-3 and TRBJ2-6; tentative D call: TRBD2 (5 bases). Germline values: CDR1 SGHNT, CDR2 YENEEA. Trimming took 0 bases from V and 0 from J, leaving 12 bases between them. This CDR3 spans 18 amino acids.

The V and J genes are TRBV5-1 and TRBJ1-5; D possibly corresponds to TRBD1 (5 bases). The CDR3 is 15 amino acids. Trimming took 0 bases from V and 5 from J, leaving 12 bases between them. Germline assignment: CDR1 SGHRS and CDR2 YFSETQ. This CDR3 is CASSLAGGDHQPQHF. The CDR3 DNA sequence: TGCGCCAGCAGCTTGGCCGGAGGGGATCATCAGCCCCAGCATTTT.

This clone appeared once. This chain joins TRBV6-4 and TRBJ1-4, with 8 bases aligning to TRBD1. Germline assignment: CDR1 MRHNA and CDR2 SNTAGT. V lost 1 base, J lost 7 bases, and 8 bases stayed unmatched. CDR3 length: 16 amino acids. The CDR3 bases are TGTGCCAGCAGTGACTGGCAGGGGGCCTTAGTTGAAAAACTGTTTTTT. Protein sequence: CASSDWQGALVEKLFF.

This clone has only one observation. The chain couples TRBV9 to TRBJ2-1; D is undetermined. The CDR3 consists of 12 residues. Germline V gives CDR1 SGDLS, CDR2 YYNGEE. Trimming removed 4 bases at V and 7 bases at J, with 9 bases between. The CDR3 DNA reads TGTGCCAGCAGCCCAGAATGGAATGAGCAGTTCTTC. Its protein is CASSPEWNEQFF.

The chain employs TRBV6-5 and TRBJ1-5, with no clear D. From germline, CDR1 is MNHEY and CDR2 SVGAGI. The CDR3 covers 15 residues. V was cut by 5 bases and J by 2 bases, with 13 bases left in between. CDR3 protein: CASSPIGGGNQPQHF. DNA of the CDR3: TGTGCCAGCAGTCCTATCGGAGGAGGCAATCAGCCCCAGCATTTT.

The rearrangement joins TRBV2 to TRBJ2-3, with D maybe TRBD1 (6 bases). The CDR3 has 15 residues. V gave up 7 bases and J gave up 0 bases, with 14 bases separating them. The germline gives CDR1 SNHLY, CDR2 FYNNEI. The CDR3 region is CASTSDRISTDTQYF. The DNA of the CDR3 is TGTGCCAGCACCTCCGACAGGATTAGCACAGATACGCAGTATTTT. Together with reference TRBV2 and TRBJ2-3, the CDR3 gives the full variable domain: EPEVTQTPSHQVTQMGQEVILRCVPISNHLYFYWYRQILGQKVEFLVSFYNNEISEKSEIFDDQFSVERPDGSNFTLKIRSTKLEDSAMYFCASTSDRISTDTQYFGPGTRLTVL.

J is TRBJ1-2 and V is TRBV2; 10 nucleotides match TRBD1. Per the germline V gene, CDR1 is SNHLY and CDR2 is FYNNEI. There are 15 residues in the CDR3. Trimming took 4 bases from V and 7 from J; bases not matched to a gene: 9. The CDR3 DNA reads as TGTGCCAGCAGTGGGAGGGACAGGGGATCGGGTGGCTACACCTTC. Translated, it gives CASSGRDRGSGGYTF.

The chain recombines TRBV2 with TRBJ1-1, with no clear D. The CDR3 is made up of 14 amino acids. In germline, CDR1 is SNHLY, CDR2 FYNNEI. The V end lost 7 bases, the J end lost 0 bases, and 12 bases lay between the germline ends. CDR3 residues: CASKWELMNTEAFF. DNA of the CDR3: TGTGCCAGCAAATGGGAGCTTATGAACACTGAAGCTTTCTTT.

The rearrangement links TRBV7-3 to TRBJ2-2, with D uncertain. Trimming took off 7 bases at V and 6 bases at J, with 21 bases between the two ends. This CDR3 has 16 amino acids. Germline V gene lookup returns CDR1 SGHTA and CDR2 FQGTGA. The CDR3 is CASNPSPRPGAGELFF. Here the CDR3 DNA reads TGTGCCAGCAACCCCTCTCCTAGGCCGGGTGCCGGGGAGCTGTTTTTT.

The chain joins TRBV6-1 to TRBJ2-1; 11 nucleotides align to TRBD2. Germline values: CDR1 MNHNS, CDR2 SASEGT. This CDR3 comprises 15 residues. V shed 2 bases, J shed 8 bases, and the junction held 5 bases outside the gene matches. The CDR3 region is CASSENSGGAHEQFF. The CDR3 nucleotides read TGTGCCAGCAGTGAAAATAGCGGGGGGGCCCATGAGCAGTTCTTC.

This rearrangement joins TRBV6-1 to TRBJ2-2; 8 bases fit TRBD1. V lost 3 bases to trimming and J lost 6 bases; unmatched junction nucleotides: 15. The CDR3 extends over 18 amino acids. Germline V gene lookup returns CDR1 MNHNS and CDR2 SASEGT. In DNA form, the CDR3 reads TGTGCCAGCAGTGAGGGACAGGAGCAAGGTTCAGGGGCCGGGGAGCTGTTTTTT. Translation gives CASSEGQEQGSGAGELFF.

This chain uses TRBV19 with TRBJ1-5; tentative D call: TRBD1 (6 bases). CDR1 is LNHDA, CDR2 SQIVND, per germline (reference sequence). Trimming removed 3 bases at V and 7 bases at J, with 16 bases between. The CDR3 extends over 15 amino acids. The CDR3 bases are TGTGCCAGTAGTATTGAGGGGGGGCTCGGGCAGCCCCAGCATTTT. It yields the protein CASSIEGGLGQPQHF.

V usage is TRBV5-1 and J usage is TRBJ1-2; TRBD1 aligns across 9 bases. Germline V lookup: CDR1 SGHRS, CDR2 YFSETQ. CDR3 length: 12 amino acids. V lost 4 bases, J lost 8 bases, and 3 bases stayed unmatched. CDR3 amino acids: CASSRDRDGYTF. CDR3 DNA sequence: TGCGCCAGCAGCAGGGACAGGGACGGCTACACCTTC. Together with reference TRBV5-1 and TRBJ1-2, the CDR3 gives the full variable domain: KAGVTQTPRYLIKTRGQQVTLSCSPISGHRSVSWYQQTPGQGLQFLFEYFSETQRNKGNFPGRFSGRQFSNSRSEMNVSTLELGDSALYLCASSRDRDGYTFGSGTRLTVV.

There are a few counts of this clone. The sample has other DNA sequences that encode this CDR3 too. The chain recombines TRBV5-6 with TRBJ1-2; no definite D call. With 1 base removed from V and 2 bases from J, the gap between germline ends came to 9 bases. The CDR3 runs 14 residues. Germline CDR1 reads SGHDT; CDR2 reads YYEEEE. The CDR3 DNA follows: TGTGCCAGCAGCTTGACGGGTCTCAACTATGGCTACACCTTC. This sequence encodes CASSLTGLNYGYTF.

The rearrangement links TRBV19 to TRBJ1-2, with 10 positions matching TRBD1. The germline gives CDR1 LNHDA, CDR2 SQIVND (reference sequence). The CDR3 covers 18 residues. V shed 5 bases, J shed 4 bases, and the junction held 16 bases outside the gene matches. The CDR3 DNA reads TGTGCCAGTAGTCCAATCCCTGGGACAGGGGAGATTTTCTATGGCTACACCTTC. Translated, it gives CASSPIPGTGEIFYGYTF. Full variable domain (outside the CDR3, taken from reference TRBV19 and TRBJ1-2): DGGITQSPKYLFRKEGQNVTLSCEQNLNHDAMYWYRQDPGQGLRLIYYSQIVNDFQKGDIAEGYSVSREKKESFPLTVTSAQKNPTAFYLCASSPIPGTGEIFYGYTFGSGTRLTVV.

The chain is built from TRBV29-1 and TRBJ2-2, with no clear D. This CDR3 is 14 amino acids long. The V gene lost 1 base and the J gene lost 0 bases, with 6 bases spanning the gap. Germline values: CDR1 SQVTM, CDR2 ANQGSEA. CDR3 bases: TGCAGCGTTGAAGGGCCAGCGAACACCGGGGAGCTGTTTTTT. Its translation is CSVEGPANTGELFF.

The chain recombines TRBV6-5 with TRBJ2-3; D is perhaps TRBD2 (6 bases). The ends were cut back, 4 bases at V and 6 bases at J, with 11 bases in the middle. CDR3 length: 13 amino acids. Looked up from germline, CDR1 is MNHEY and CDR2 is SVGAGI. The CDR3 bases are TGTGCCAGCAGTTCTGGAGGGACCGATACGCAGTATTTT. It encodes CASSSGGTDTQYF.

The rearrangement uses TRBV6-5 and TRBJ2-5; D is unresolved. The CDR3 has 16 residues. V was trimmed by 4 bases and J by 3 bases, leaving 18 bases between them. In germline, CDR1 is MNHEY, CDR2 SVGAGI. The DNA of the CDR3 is TGTGCCAGCAGTTCTACTTGGGCGAGAATAAAAGAGACCCAGTACTTC. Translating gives CASSSTWARIKETQYF.

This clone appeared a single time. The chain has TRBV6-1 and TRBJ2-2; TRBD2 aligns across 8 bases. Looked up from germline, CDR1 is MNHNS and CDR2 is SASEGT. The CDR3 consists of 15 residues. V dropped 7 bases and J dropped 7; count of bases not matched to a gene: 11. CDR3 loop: CASNLLGGGYGELFF. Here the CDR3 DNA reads TGTGCCAGCAACCTCCTCGGGGGGGGTTACGGGGAGCTGTTTTTT.

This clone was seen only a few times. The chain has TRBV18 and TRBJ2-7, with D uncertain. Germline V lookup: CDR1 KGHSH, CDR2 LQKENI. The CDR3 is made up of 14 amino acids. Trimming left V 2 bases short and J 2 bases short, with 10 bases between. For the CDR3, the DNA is TGTGCCAGCTCACCAGGTGAGGCCCCCTACGAGCAGTACTTC. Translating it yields CASSPGEAPYEQYF.

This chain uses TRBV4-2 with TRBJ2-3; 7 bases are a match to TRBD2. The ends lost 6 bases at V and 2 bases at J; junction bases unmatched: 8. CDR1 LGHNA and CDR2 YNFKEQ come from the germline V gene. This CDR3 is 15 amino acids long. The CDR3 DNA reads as TGTGCCAGCAGGAATCTAGCGGAACTCACAGATACGCAGTATTTT. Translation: CASRNLAELTDTQYF.